This TCR beta chain was recovered during a study of blood T cells in healthy people across ages (dated by TCRdb to between 2014 and 2016). General notes on the study: In model experiments, template switching captured about one uniquely barcoded TCR beta cDNA molecule for every two T cells. Age-related changes in TCR beta repertoire diversity were measured in the study by deep sequencing normalized with unique cDNA molecular identifiers. The donors were divided into four age groups: young (average around 17 years), middle-aged (over 35), aged (approximately 62) and long-lived (82). To avoid experimental bias, donors of different ages were distributed randomly across sequencing lanes. For two donors (one aged 18 to 29 and one aged 80 or older), the study analyzed two additional independent replicas of 1 million unique cDNA reads from the same blood draw. What the study reported, not specific to this receptor: The long-lived group showed more naive CD4+ T cells, fewer expanded clones and increased TCR diversity than the aged group, suggesting age selection. Estimates of total diversity based on one million sequenced T cells were regarded as lower bounds and as underestimates. Donor CMV infection status was unknown, potentially confounding age-related changes in expanded clonotypes. Observed TCR beta diversity correlated strongly with the percentage of naive T cells measured by flow cytometry. Observed TCR beta diversity per million T cells fell roughly linearly with age, and a significant reduction was already apparent by age around 39. Bulk unsorted PBMC profiling prevented conclusive comparison of naive and antigen-experienced compartments.

Details on this clonotype: Which antigen it targets is not known. Relative to the germline gene, one junction end is altered; a read error may explain this.

The library was made by 5' RACE. The instrument given in TCRdb is Illumina HiSeq 2500. A second PCR of about 6 to 11 cycles was performed with a sample-barcoded 5' primer and a J-beta primer mix. A unique molecular identifier was introduced onto each TCR beta cDNA molecule by a template-switch 5' adaptor carrying 12 random nucleotides. Each sample yielded at least 2.5 million CDR3-containing paired-end reads. First-strand cDNA was synthesized from all RNA with the Mint cDNA synthesis kit, primed by a TRBC-specific oligonucleotide. All cDNA was treated with uracil-DNA glycosylase and then went through a first 18-cycle PCR with the universal primers M1SS and BC2_uni_R. The source study handled its data this way. Each sample was normalized by randomly selecting 1 million high-quality reads, each carrying a distinct molecular identifier. Reads sharing molecular identifiers were discarded rather than binned into consensus sequences. CDR3 identification, clonotype clustering and error correction used MiTCR with a Q25 quality threshold and the strictest error-elimination algorithm. Lower-bound total TCR beta diversity was estimated with a nonparametric unseen species model using Euler transformation. TCRdb trimmed the raw reads at Q25, called clones with MiXCR and kept productive beta chains. A single entry per CDR3 protein holds the most common genes and DNA from its merged rows. V and J calls and clone size were set by TCRdb, not the authors. Within this sample are 550,000 to 800,000 distinct CDR3 sequences, with 20% to 25% of them counted one time only. The ten biggest clones cover roughly 3.7% of the sample.

Systemically healthy Caucasian individuals from Russia, around 39 in total and aged roughly 6 to 95 years, were included as donors. Approximately 10 milliliters of peripheral blood were collected from each donor into EDTA-treated Vacutainer tubes. Ficoll-Paque density-gradient centrifugation was used to isolate PBMCs, with at least 6.5 million per sample. Trizol reagent was used to extract total RNA from PBMCs, with at least 5 micrograms per sample. For every donor, an aliquot of PBMCs went through flow cytometry to measure the percentages of naive CD45RAhigh/CD27high T cells. The receptor was derived from an older man in good health. Sequenced: blood.

The CDR3 region has the sequence CASSLPQQGTQYF. The bases read TGCGCCAGCAGCCTCCCACAACAAGGGACCCAGTACTTC. The chain is encoded by TRBV5-1 joined to TRBJ2-5; the D gene identity is not certain. Inclusive of the bounding cysteine and phenylalanine, the CDR3 is 13 residues long. Here the CDR3 DNA is all that survives: 39 bases in frame from base 1. In the germline V gene, CDR1 corresponds to SGHRS and CDR2 to YFSETQ.